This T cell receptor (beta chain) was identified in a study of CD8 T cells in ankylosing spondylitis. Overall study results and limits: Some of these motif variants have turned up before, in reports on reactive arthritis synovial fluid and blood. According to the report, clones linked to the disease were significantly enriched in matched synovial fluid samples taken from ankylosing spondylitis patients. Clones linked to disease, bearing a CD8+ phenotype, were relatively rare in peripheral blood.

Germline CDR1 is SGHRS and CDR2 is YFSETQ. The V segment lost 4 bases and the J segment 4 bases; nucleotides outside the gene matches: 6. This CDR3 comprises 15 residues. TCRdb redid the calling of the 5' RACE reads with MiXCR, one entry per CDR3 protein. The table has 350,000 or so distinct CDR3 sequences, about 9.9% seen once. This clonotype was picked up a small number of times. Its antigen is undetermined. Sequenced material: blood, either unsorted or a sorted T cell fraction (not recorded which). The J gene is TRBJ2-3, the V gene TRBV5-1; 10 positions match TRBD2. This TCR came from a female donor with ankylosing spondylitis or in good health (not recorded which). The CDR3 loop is CASSTTSGESDTQYF. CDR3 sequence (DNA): TGCGCCAGCAGCACCACTAGCGGGGAATCAGATACGCAGTATTTT.